This T cell receptor (beta chain) was captured in a study of blood T cell repertoires in COVID-19 (TCRdb year 2020). Background for the entire study: Collaborator samples came from the United States, Italy and Spain and covered acute and convalescent phases of COVID-19. Where available, HLA class I and class II types were taken from metadata supplied by the sample provider and were not determined by assay-based typing. Deeply sampled blood TCRbeta repertoires from subjects exposed to, actively infected with, or recovered from COVID-19 were included in the dataset. The samples were drawn from the first 160 participants of the ongoing ImmuneRACE study and from 950 to 1,500 subjects provided by 6 global collaborators. The sample metadata nearly always contained a de-identified subject ID, COVID-19 status, age in years and sex. The prospective study material was composed of cDNA or gDNA derived from T cells, B-cell-depleted T cells, or PBMCs. The repertoires were made available in a free public database intended to serve as a resource for research on the immune response to SARS-CoV-2.

TCRbeta CDR3 regions were amplified from genomic DNA by means of the immunoSEQ Assay, a bias-controlled multiplex PCR. Per the source publication's procedure: The number of nucleated cells in each sample was estimated by amplification of reference gene primers within the assay. To quantify the absolute abundance of each unique TCRbeta CDR3 rearrangement, sequence reads were collapsed and filtered. Productive Simpson clonality was computed per sample as the square root of Simpson's diversity index over productive rearrangements. TCRdb re-hosts the immuneACCESS table, in-frame sequences only. Its copies lack some clones; in the studies checked, an unresolved V gene accounts for under half of them, and the cause for the rest is not known. That table gives V, J and clone size, and the DNA gave D and trimming. For this sample there are approximately 120,000 clones; about 93% appear just once. Together, the top ten hold around 2.1% of the sample.

Inclusive of the bounding cysteine and phenylalanine, the CDR3 is 19 residues long. Only the CDR3 part of the read is kept: 57 bases, read in frame from the first base. Trimming takes 2 bases off V and 0 bases off J; junction bases not matched to a gene: 7. Reading the germline V gene gives CDR1 SGHTA and CDR2 FQGTGA. Turning to this clone: No cognate antigen has been identified for it. One base away there is no much larger clone; base qualities are not given.

Paper-wide results and their limitations: How much clinical and demographic metadata was included differed by source and by participant, and the metadata was provided uncurated.

One collaborating source in Seattle enrolled patients while the patients were actively infected and followed the patients over time throughout the course of disease. The collaborating institutions used their own protocols to collect whole blood in K2EDTA tubes. For TCRbeta analysis, collaborator samples were shipped as frozen whole blood, as isolated PBMCs, or as DNA extracted from either sample type. The TCR originated in a middle-aged man with COVID-19, enrolled during active disease. The sample taken for sequencing was peripheral blood. This chain is built from TRBV7-3 and TRBJ2-2, with 12 bases in between that match TRBD2. At the DNA level, the sequence is TGTGCCAGCAGCTTAGTCGGACTAGCGGGGACCGCGAACACCGGGGAGCTGTTTTTT. Protein translation: CASSLVGLAGTANTGELFF.